The clone carrying this T cell receptor beta chain turned up a few times. The data derive from a study of blood T cell repertoires in COVID-19. The method was immunoSEQ multiplex PCR; TCRdb's version includes in-frame clones alone and lacks a portion of them. Here the sample spans about 300,000 clones, roughly 83% being singletons. The specimen sequenced was peripheral blood. This TCR was sampled from a woman aged 45-65 years with acute or convalescent COVID-19.

This chain's CDR3 is CATSRDRQGREQYF. In nucleotides, the CDR3 is TGTGCCACCAGCAGAGATCGTCAGGGCCGCGAGCAGTACTTC. The rearrangement uses TRBV15 and TRBJ2-7; possible D gene TRBD1, 5 bases. Germline values: CDR1 LNHNV, CDR2 YYDKDF (reference sequence). Trimming pared 0 bases from V and 6 bases from J, leaving 12 bases between. The CDR3 has 14 residues. Filled out from reference TRBV15 and TRBJ2-7, the complete variable domain reads DAMVIQNPRYQVTQFGKPVTLSCSQTLNHNVMYWYQQKSSQAPKLLFHYYDKDFNNEADTPDNFQSRRPNTSFCFLDIRSPGLGDTAMYLCATSRDRQGREQYFGPGTRLTVT.